One sample yielded the 16 T cell receptor beta chains listed below, sequenced in a study of early T cells in non-severe SARS-CoV-2 infection. TCRdb itself ran the 5' RACE reads through MiXCR, one entry per CDR3 protein. The sample has 70,000 or so distinct CDR3 sequences, roughly 13% seen once; the top ten hold over 13%. Specimen: whole blood. The source of these receptors is an adult who was a healthcare worker with PCR-confirmed SARS-CoV-2 infection or an uninfected control (not recorded which).

V is TRBV7-2 and J is TRBJ2-1; unclear D gene. V dropped 1 base and J dropped 0 bases, with 10 bases sitting between them. This CDR3 spans 16 amino acids. Germline CDR1 is SGHTA and CDR2 is FQGNSA. CDR3 protein: CASSLVATSSYNEQFF. Written as DNA, the CDR3 is TGTGCCAGCAGCTTAGTGGCAACGAGCTCCTACAATGAGCAGTTCTTC.

The CDR3 is CAARGDNGEKLFF. The CDR3 nucleotides read TGTGCCGCCCGGGGGGATAATGGTGAAAAACTGTTTTTT. The chain joins TRBV10-3 to TRBJ1-4; weak D call: TRBD1 (5 bases). This CDR3 is built from 13 residues. The V gene lost 11 bases and the J gene lost 7 bases, with 17 bases spanning the gap. Germline assignment: CDR1 ENHRY and CDR2 SYGVKD.

This clonotype was recorded many times. This sequence joins TRBV20-1 and TRBJ1-2; D is possibly TRBD1 (6 bases). V lost 0 bases, J lost 2 bases, and 10 bases lay in between. Germline CDR1 is DFQATT and CDR2 is SNEGSKA (reference sequence). This CDR3 contains 14 residues. The chain's CDR3 is CSAREGGRNYGYTF. As DNA, the CDR3 is TGCAGTGCTAGAGAGGGGGGGCGCAACTATGGCTACACCTTC.

The table lists this clonotype with a few counts. The chain uses TRBV2 and TRBJ2-5; D is perhaps TRBD1 or TRBD2 (5 bases each). This CDR3 contains 14 residues. The V end was cut by 7 bases, the J end by 4 bases, with 16 bases between. Germline CDR1 is SNHLY and CDR2 is FYNNEI. CDR3 DNA: TGTGCCAGCAATGTGAGGGTAGGGGCAGAGACCCAGTACTTC. Translation: CASNVRVGAETQYF.

This chain joins TRBV28 and TRBJ1-1; D unresolved. Germline loops: CDR1 MDHEN, CDR2 SYDVKM. Trimming took 5 bases from V and 1 from J, leaving 5 bases between them. The CDR3 consists of 12 residues. CDR3 nucleotide sequence: TGTGCCAGCAGTCGAAAGAACACTGAAGCTTTCTTT. Translated: CASSRKNTEAFF. Full variable domain (missing parts from reference TRBV28 and TRBJ1-1): DVKVTQSSRYLVKRTGEKVFLECVQDMDHENMFWYRQDPGLGLRLIYFSYDVKMKEKGDIPEGYSVSREKKERFSLILESASTNQTSMYLCASSRKNTEAFFGQGTRLTVV.

This clonotype was observed many times. This chain joins TRBV20-1 and TRBJ2-3; D not certain. The ends were cut back, 6 bases at V and 5 bases at J, with 12 bases in the middle. Germline CDR1 and CDR2: DFQATT and SNEGSKA (reference sequence). The CDR3 runs to 12 residues. CDR3 loop: CSARKIQDTQYF. Here the CDR3 DNA reads TGCAGTGCAAGGAAGATTCAAGATACGCAGTATTTT.

This chain connects TRBV4-3 to TRBJ2-1, with a tentative D call TRBD2 (6 bases). V dropped 4 bases and J dropped 4 bases, with 14 bases sitting between them. This CDR3 is 15 amino acids long. Germline CDR1 LGHNA, CDR2 YSLEER. Here the CDR3 DNA reads TGCGCCAGCAGCCCCGCCGGGACTCCTTACAATGAGCAGTTCTTC. The encoded protein is CASSPAGTPYNEQFF.

The sample holds a few counts of this clonotype. The J gene is TRBJ2-1, the V gene TRBV7-9, with a possible D match to TRBD2 (7 bases). Germline V lookup: CDR1 SEHNR, CDR2 FQNEAQ (reference sequence). The CDR3 is made up of 15 amino acids. The V and J ends lost 5 bases and 2 bases respectively, with 13 bases between them. DNA of the CDR3: TGTGCCAGCAGCCCACCGCGGGGGCCCTACAATGAGCAGTTCTTC. Translating gives CASSPPRGPYNEQFF.

The chain links TRBV29-1 to TRBJ1-2; no clear D gene. The CDR3 covers 11 residues. The V gene's germline CDR1 is SQVTM and CDR2 ANQGSEA. V lost 5 bases, J lost 8 bases, and 12 bases lay in between. The CDR3 DNA is TGCAGCGTTTTTAGAGACGAGGGCTACACCTTC. Translated, it gives CSVFRDEGYTF.

Many counts were recorded for this clonotype. The chain joins TRBV29-1 to TRBJ2-5; tentative D call: TRBD1 (6 bases). V shed 7 bases and J shed 5 bases, with 11 bases lying between them. There are 11 residues in the CDR3. Germline CDR1 and CDR2: SQVTM and ANQGSEA. The DNA for the CDR3 is TGCAGCGGGGGGCACGGGGAGACCCAGTACTTC. Residues: CSGGHGETQYF.

The gene calls are TRBV29-1 and TRBJ2-1; D might be TRBD1 or TRBD2, each matching 5 bases. The CDR3 has 10 amino acids. V lost 4 bases, J lost 10 bases, and 8 bases lay in between. Germline CDR1 SQVTM, CDR2 ANQGSEA. As DNA, the CDR3 is TGCAGCGTTGGCTGGGACGAGCAGTTCTTC. It is translated as CSVGWDEQFF.

The genes are TRBV14 and TRBJ1-1; possible D gene TRBD1, 5 bases. Trimming cost V 0 bases and J 7 bases, with 9 bases left between them. This CDR3 contains 13 residues. CDR1 and CDR2 (germline): SGHDN, FVKESK. The CDR3 DNA is TGTGCCAGCAGCCAAGATTGGGGGGTTGAAGCTTTCTTT. Translating it yields CASSQDWGVEAFF.

The chain links TRBV7-9 to TRBJ2-3; D perhaps matches TRBD1 (6 bases). V was pared by 3 bases and J by 2 bases, with 15 bases between. The germline CDR1 and CDR2 sequences are SEHNR and FQNEAQ (reference sequence). There are 16 residues in the CDR3. The CDR3 protein is CASSLSEGGPTDTQYF. The CDR3 coding sequence is TGTGCCAGCAGCTTGTCGGAAGGGGGACCCACAGATACGCAGTATTTT. Together with reference TRBV7-9 and TRBJ2-3, the CDR3 gives the full variable domain: DTGVSQNPRHKITKRGQNVTFRCDPISEHNRLYWYRQTLGQGPEFLTYFQNEAQLEKSRLLSDRFSAERPKGSFSTLEIQRTEQGDSAMYLCASSLSEGGPTDTQYFGPGTRLTVL.

This clonotype was recorded at least ten times. V gene TRBV5-5 combines with J gene TRBJ2-7, with TRBD1 identical over 7 bases. The CDR3 totals 14 residues. Germline CDR1 reads SGHKS; CDR2 reads YYEKEE (reference sequence). V lost 6 bases to trimming and J lost 6 bases; unmatched junction nucleotides: 12. The CDR3 bases are TGTGCCAGCAACCCCTTCGACAGGGCTCGCGAGCAGTACTTC. Translating gives CASNPFDRAREQYF.

In this sample, this clonotype turned up a few times. J is TRBJ2-7 and V is TRBV18; D unclear. The CDR3 spans 12 residues. Germline lookup yields CDR1 KGHSH and CDR2 LQKENI. Trimming shortened V by 3 bases and J by 2 bases, and 5 bases separated the two germline ends. CDR3 protein: CASSPGTYEQYF. CDR3 nucleotide sequence: TGTGCCAGCTCACCGGGCACCTACGAGCAGTACTTC.

This clonotype was counted at least ten times. The J gene is TRBJ1-4, the V gene TRBV20-1, with 7 bases aligning to TRBD1. The CDR3 consists of 14 residues. Per germline, CDR1 DFQATT and CDR2 SNEGSKA (reference sequence). The V and J ends lost 4 bases and 11 bases, in that order; junction bases with no gene match: 13. This CDR3 is CSANPGQIMRKLFF. For the CDR3, the DNA is TGCAGTGCTAATCCGGGACAGATAATGAGGAAACTGTTTTTT.